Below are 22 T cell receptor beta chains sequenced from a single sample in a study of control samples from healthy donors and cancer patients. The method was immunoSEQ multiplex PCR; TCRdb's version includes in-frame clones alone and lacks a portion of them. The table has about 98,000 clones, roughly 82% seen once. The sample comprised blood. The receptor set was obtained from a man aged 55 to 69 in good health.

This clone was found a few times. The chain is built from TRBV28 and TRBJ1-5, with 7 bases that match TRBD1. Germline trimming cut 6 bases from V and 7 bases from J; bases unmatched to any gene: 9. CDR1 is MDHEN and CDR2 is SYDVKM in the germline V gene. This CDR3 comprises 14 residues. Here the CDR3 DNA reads TGTGCCAGCAGCCTTAGGGGGCTTCGGCAGCCCCAGCATTTT. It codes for CASSLRGLRQPQHF.

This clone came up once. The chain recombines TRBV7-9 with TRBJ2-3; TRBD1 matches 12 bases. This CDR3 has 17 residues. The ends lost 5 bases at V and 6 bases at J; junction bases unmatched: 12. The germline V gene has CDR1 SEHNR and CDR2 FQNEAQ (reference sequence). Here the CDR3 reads CASSHRAGTGGYDTQYF. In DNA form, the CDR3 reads TGTGCCAGCAGCCACCGGGCGGGGACAGGGGGCTACGATACGCAGTATTTT.

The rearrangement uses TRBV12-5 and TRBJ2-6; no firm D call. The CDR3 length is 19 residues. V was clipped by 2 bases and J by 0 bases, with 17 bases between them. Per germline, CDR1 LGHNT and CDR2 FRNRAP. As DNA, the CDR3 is TGTGCTAGTGGTTTGTCCCACAATTCACTGCACTCTGGGGCCAACGTCCTGACTTTC. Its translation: CASGLSHNSLHSGANVLTF.

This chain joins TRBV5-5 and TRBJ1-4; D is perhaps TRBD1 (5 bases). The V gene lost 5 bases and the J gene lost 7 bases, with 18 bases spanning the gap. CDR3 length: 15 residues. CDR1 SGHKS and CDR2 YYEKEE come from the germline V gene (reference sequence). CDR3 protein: CASSYPGRLAEKLFF. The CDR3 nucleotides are TGTGCCAGCAGTTATCCGGGGCGGCTGGCTGAAAAACTGTTTTTT.

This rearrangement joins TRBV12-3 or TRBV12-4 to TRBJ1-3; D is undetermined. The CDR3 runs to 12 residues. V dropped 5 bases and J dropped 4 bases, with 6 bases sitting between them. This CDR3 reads CASSPAGNTIYF. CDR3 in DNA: TGTGCCAGCAGTCCAGCCGGAAACACCATATATTTT.

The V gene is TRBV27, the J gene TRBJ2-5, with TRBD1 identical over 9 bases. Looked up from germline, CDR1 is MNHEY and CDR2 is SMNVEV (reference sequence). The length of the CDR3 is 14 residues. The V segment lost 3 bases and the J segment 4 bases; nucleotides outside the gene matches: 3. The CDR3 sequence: CASSFGQGRETQYF. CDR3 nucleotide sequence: TGTGCCAGCAGTTTTGGACAGGGGAGAGAGACCCAGTACTTC.

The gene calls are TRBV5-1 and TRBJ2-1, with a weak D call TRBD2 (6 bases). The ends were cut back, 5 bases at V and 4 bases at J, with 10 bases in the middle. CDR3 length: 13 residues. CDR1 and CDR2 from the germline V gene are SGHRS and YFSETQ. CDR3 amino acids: CASSSGLYNEQFF. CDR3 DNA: TGCGCCAGCAGTTCGGGACTTTACAATGAGCAGTTCTTC.

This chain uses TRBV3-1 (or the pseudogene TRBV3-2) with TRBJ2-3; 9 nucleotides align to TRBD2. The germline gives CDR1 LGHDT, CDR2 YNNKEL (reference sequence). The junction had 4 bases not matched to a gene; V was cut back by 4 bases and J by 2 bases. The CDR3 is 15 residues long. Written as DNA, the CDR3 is TGTGCCAGCAGCCGCGGGACTAGCCTCACAGATACGCAGTATTTT. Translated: CASSRGTSLTDTQYF.

The DNA of the CDR3 is TGTGCCAGCAGCTTTGGACTAGCGGACTACGAGCAGTACTTC. Translating gives CASSFGLADYEQYF. This chain joins TRBV5-4 and TRBJ2-7, with 10 bases fitting TRBD2. This CDR3 spans 14 amino acids. V lost 2 bases, J lost 3 bases, and 2 bases stayed unmatched. The germline V gene encodes CDR1 SGHNT and CDR2 YYREEE (reference sequence).

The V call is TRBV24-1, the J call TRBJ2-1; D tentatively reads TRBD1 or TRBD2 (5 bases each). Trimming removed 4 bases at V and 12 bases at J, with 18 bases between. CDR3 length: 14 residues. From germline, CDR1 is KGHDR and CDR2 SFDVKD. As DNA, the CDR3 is TGTGCCACCAGTGACTCTGGGACCGTTGGAAGGCAGTTCTTC. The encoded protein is CATSDSGTVGRQFF.

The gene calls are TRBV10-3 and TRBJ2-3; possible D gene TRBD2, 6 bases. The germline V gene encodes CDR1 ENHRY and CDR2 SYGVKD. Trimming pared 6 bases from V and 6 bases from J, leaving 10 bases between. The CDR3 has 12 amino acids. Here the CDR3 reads CAIRTGEDTQYF. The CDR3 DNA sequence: TGTGCCATCAGAACGGGAGAGGATACGCAGTATTTT.

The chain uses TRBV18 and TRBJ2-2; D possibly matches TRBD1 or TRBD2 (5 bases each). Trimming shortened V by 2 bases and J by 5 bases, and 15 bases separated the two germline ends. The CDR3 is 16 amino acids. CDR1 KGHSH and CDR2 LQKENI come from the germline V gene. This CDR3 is CASSPGTLRGTGELFF. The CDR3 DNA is TGTGCCAGCTCACCAGGGACCCTCCGAGGGACCGGGGAGCTGTTTTTT.

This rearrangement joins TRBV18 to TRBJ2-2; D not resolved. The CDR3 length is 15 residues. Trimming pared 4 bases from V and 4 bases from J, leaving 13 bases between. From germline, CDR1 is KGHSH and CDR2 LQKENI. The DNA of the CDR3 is TGTGCCAGCTCACTTAAGGGTCATCCCACCGGGGAGCTGTTTTTT. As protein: CASSLKGHPTGELFF.

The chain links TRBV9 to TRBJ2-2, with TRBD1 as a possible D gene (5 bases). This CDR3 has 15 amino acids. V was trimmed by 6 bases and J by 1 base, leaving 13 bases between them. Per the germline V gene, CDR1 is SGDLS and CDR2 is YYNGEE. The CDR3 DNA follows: TGTGCCAGCACCCCGACAGATTTGAACACCGGGGAGCTGTTTTTT. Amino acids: CASTPTDLNTGELFF.

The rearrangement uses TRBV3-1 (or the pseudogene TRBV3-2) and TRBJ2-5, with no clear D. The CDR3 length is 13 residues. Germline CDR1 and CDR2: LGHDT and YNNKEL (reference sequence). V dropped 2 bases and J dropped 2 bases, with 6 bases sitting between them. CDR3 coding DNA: TGTGCCAGCAGCCAAACCGGACAAGAGACCCAGTACTTC. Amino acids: CASSQTGQETQYF.

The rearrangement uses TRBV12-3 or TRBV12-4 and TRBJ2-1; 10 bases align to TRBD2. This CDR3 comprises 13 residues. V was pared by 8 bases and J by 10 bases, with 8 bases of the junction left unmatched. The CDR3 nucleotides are TGTGCCAGCGGCGTAGGACTAGCGGAAGAGCAGTTCTTC. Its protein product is CASGVGLAEEQFF.

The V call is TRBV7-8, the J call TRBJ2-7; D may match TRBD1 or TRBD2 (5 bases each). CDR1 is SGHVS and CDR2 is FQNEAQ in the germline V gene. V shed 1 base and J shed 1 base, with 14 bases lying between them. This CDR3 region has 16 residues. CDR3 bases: TGTGCCAGCAGCTTAGTCGGGGCCGCAGGATCCTACGAGCAGTACTTC. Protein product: CASSLVGAAGSYEQYF.

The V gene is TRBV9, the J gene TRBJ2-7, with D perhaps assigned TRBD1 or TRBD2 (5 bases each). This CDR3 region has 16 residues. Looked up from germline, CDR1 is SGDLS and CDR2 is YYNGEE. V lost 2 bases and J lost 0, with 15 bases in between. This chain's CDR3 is CASSVSGASSSYEQYF. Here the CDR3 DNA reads TGTGCCAGCAGCGTCTCCGGGGCTTCAAGCTCCTACGAGCAGTACTTC.

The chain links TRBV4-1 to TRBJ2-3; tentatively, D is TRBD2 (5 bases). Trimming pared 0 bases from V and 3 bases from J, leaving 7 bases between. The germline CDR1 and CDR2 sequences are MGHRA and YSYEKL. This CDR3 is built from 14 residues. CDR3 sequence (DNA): TGCGCCAGCAGCCAAGATGGGAGAACAGATACGCAGTATTTT. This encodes CASSQDGRTDTQYF.

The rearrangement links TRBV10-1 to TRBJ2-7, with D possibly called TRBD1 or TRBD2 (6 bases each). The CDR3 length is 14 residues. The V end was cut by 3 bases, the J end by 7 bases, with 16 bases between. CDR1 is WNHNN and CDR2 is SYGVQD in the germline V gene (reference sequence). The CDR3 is CASSEYRDGGEQYF. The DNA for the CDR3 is TGCGCCAGCAGTGAATACAGGGACGGAGGGGAGCAGTACTTC.

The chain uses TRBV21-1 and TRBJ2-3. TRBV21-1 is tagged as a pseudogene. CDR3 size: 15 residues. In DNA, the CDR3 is TGTGCCAGCAGCCAGGGACCCCCTAGCACAGATACGCAGTATTTT. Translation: CASSQGPPSTDTQYF.

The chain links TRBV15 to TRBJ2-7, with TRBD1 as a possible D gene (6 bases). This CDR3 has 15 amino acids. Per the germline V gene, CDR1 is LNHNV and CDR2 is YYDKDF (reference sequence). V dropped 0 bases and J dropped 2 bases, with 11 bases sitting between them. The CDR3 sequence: CATSREEEGAYEQYF. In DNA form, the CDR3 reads TGTGCCACCAGCAGAGAGGAAGAGGGGGCCTACGAGCAGTACTTC.